This record looks at one T cell receptor (beta chain) sequence and its context. Its antigen remains unknown. The CDR3 runs to 15 residues. V dropped 3 bases and J dropped 4; count of bases not matched to a gene: 6. The germline V gene has CDR1 LNHDA and CDR2 SQIVND (reference sequence). The sample belongs to a study of cytomegalovirus exposure and HLA in healthy donors. Study outcomes and limitations: Researchers counted over 150 TCR beta chains as cytomegalovirus-associated. Despite most TCR sequences being rare, some public TCRs occurred in many donors. In vitro experiments confirmed that a few CMV-associated chains were specific for CMV antigens.

Profiled with immunoSEQ multiplex PCR; TCRdb holds only in-frame clones, not every one. The repertoire includes about 130,000 clones, approximately 84% of them detected once, and approximately 30% sits in the top ten. Material for sequencing was PBMCs. The receptor comes from a man aged 30 to 45 in good health and CMV-seropositive. J is TRBJ2-7 and V is TRBV19, with 10 bases identical to TRBD2. The CDR3 nucleotides read TGTGCCAGTAGTATGGGGGCTAGCGGGAGATACGAGCAGTACTTC. This gives the protein CASSMGASGRYEQYF.